The source of this T cell receptor beta chain is a study of Ad26.COV2.S vaccination and SARS-CoV-2 variants. Overall study context: In the study, Ad26.COV2.S was injected intramuscularly once, or twice 56 days apart.

Notes on the study in general: The placebo group had lower spike-specific TCR breadth than the vaccine recipients did.

Per germline, CDR1 MDHEN and CDR2 SYDVKM. V dropped 8 bases and J dropped 0 bases, with 7 bases sitting between them. The CDR3 spans 12 residues. Libraries were prepared by immunoSEQ multiplex PCR; TCRdb keeps only in-frame clonotypes and omits some of them. Among more than 400,000 clones listed, less than 95% were seen once. This sample's treatment: 15 to 20 received Ad26.COV2.S at low or high dose, single or two shots; 5 received placebo; per-sample allocation not given. On day 63 after the first injection, vaccine and placebo recipients gave samples. Vaccine was an Ad26 vector expressing Wuhan-strain SARS-CoV-2 spike. As for this clone: Its antigen remains unknown.

The chain joins TRBV28 to TRBJ1-2; D uncertain. This clonotype was sampled from a person between 18 and 60 years old who received the Ad26.COV2.S COVID-19 vaccine or a placebo. The sequences come from peripheral blood, collected in a trial of Ad26.COV2.S vaccine versus placebo. CDR3 sequence: CASASANYGYTF. The CDR3 nucleotides are TGTGCCAGCGCGAGCGCTAACTATGGCTACACCTTC.